This is a list of T cell receptor beta chains from one sample in a study of T cell repertoires in cytomegalovirus infection. No cognate antigen is known for these TCRs. A single record per CDR3 protein comes from TCRdb applying MiXCR to the reads. The table has about 60,000 distinct CDR3 sequences, around 33% seen once. Sample: PBMCs, sequenced either directly or after in vitro stimulation (not recorded which). These receptors all come from a human donor in good health (CMV status not recorded). Some clones in this sample may be carry-over from other donors' samples. CDR3s include the opening cysteine and the closing phenylalanine or tryptophan. A D gene is named only where the DNA matches it firmly. Clone size is given for some rows only: seen once, a few or many times, or a class if the clone is expanded.

TRBJ2-3	TRBV7-8	-	-	CASSSGNSRDTDMQYF	TGTGCCAGCAGCTCAGGGAACTCGAGGGATACCGATATGCAGTATTTT
TRBJ1-6	TRBV7-2	many	-	CASSPDGGGWSPLHF	TGTGCCAGCAGCCCCGACGGTGGCGGTTGGTCACCCCTCCACTTT
TRBJ2-3	TRBV6-8	-	TRBD2	CASTEGLAGAREGTDTQYF	TGTGCCAGCACCGAAGGACTAGCGGGAGCGAGGGAGGGCACAGATACGCAGTATTTT
TRBJ1-4	TRBV7-6	many	-	CASSILATNEKLFF	TGTGCCAGCAGCATTCTTGCAACTAATGAAAAACTGTTTTTT
TRBJ2-3	TRBV12-3/TRBV12-4	-	TRBD1	CASREQGTTDTQYF	TGTGCCAGCAGGGAACAGGGGACCACAGATACGCAGTATTTT
TRBJ2-1	TRBV4-3	medium-sized	-	CASSQDFFETAAQFF	TGCGCCAGCAGCCAAGATTTCTTCGAAACTGCCGCGCAGTTCTTC
TRBJ2-3	TRBV5-4	once	TRBD2	CASSLQAGGDTQYF	TGTGCCAGCAGCTTGCAGGCGGGGGGAGATACGCAGTATTTT
TRBJ1-3	TRBV28	few	-	CASSLNGQFSGNTIYF	TGTGCCAGCAGTTTAAATGGACAGTTCTCTGGAAACACCATATATTTT
TRBJ2-3	TRBV7-9	few	TRBD1	CASSLRRDSSDTQYF	TGTGCCAGCAGCCTCCGCCGGGACAGTTCAGATACGCAGTATTTT
TRBJ2-5	TRBV7-2	many	-	CASSFDRQSETQYF	TGTGCCAGCAGCTTCGACAGGCAGTCGGAGACCCAGTACTTC
TRBJ1-2	TRBV10-3	few	-	CAISESARTDYGYTF	TGTGCCATCAGTGAGTCGGCTAGGACTGACTATGGCTACACCTTC
TRBJ1-1	TRBV25-1	-	TRBD1	CASRVSRGRAVTEAFF	TGTGCCAGCAGGGTCTCAAGGGGGCGGGCTGTCACTGAAGCTTTCTTT
TRBJ2-1	TRBV19	once	-	CASTPRAVGGFYNEQFF	TGTGCCAGTACCCCAAGGGCGGTAGGCGGGTTTTACAATGAGCAGTTCTTC
TRBJ2-6	TRBV14	once	-	CASSQAVIRGANVLTF	TGTGCCAGCAGCCAAGCCGTGATTAGGGGGGCCAACGTCCTGACTTTC
TRBJ2-7	TRBV19	few	-	CASRTAGDTFYEQYF	TGTGCCAGCCGCACTGCGGGTGATACCTTCTACGAGCAGTACTTC
TRBJ2-4	TRBV6-1	-	-	CAGGKSIKNIQYF	TGTGCCGGGGGTAAGAGTATCAAAAACATTCAGTACTTC
TRBJ1-1	TRBV10-3	few	-	CAISEWDKKLNTEAFF	TGTGCCATCAGTGAGTGGGACAAAAAATTGAACACTGAAGCTTTCTTT
TRBJ2-1	TRBV28	few	-	CASTPPATPNYNEQFF	TGTGCCAGCACGCCCCCGGCCACGCCTAACTACAATGAGCAGTTCTTC
TRBJ2-7	TRBV11-2	-	-	CASSLNRAYEQYF	TGTGCCAGCAGCTTAAACAGGGCGTACGAGCAGTACTTC
TRBJ2-7	TRBV19	few	-	CASSYGGSYEQYF	TGTGCCAGTAGTTACGGGGGTAGCTACGAGCAGTACTTC
TRBJ2-7	TRBV11-3	few	-	CASSLGRAYEQYF	TGTGCCAGCAGCTTGGGCAGAGCCTACGAGCAGTACTTC
TRBJ1-5	TRBV2	-	-	CASSEARTTGHF	TGTGCCAGCAGTGAAGCGCGGACTACGGGGCATTTT
TRBJ1-2	TRBV19	few	-	CASSPGYAYRGYTF	TGTGCCAGTAGCCCAGGTTACGCATACCGTGGCTACACCTTC
TRBJ2-7	TRBV18	-	TRBD2	CASSPLSGGEVEQYF	TGTGCCAGCTCCCCTCTTAGCGGGGGGGAAGTCGAGCAGTACTTC
TRBJ2-7	TRBV18	-	-	CASSPGESNYEQYF	TGTGCCAGCTCACCCGGGGAGAGCAACTACGAGCAGTACTTC
TRBJ1-1	TRBV7-2	many	TRBD1	CASSPQGGTEAFF	TGTGCCAGCAGCCCCCAGGGGGGCACTGAAGCTTTCTTT
TRBJ2-3	TRBV10-3	-	TRBD2	CAISEGLAGGPAQSYF	TGTGCCATCAGTGAGGGACTAGCGGGGGGTCCAGCCCAGTCGTATTTT
TRBJ1-5	TRBV28	-	TRBD1	CASSTRDRGPGQPQHF	TGTGCCAGCAGTACCAGGGACAGGGGGCCGGGGCAGCCCCAGCATTTT
TRBJ2-3	TRBV7-4	-	-	CASSLRNTDTQYF	TGTGCCAGCAGCTTGAGGAACACAGATACGCAGTATTTT
TRBJ2-7	TRBV7-2	many	-	CASSSVGSHYEQYF	TGTGCCAGCAGCTCCGTAGGGTCCCACTACGAGCAGTACTTC
TRBJ1-5	TRBV7-2	many	TRBD1	CASSLSGTGYQPQHF	TGTGCCAGCAGCTTATCCGGGACAGGTTATCAGCCCCAGCATTTT
TRBJ1-1	TRBV20-1	-	-	CSAYHRVYTEAFF	TGCAGTGCTTACCACAGGGTCTACACTGAAGCTTTCTTT
TRBJ2-7	TRBV4-3	-	-	CASSGGSGDYEQYF	TGCGCCAGCAGCGGAGGGAGCGGCGACTACGAGCAGTACTTC
TRBJ1-5	TRBV19	-	-	CASSPDGGFGQPQHF	TGTGCCAGTAGTCCGGACGGGGGCTTCGGGCAGCCCCAGCATTTT
TRBJ1-2	TRBV12-3/TRBV12-4	-	-	CASTNRGAGYGYTF	TGTGCCAGCACGAACCGGGGCGCGGGCTATGGCTACACCTTC
TRBJ2-3	TRBV12-5	-	TRBD1	CASALGQGTDTQYF	TGTGCTAGTGCCCTGGGACAGGGAACAGATACGCAGTATTTT
TRBJ2-1	TRBV20-1	once	TRBD1	CSARDTGTGNNEQFF	TGCAGTGCTAGGGATACCGGGACAGGTAACAATGAGCAGTTCTTC
TRBJ2-7	TRBV27	few	-	CASSTRGYEQYF	TGTGCCAGCTCAACAAGGGGTTACGAGCAGTACTTC
TRBJ2-7	TRBV12-3/TRBV12-4	-	TRBD1	CASSSGTGGFYEQYF	TGTGCCAGCAGTTCAGGGACAGGCGGATTCTACGAGCAGTACTTC
TRBJ2-1	TRBV20-1	-	-	CSARDPADSYNEQFF	TGCAGTGCTAGAGATCCAGCGGACTCCTACAATGAGCAGTTCTTC
TRBJ1-1	TRBV5-6	-	-	CASSPGTAGTEAFF	TGTGCCAGCAGCCCCGGGACGGCAGGCACTGAAGCTTTCTTT
TRBJ2-3	TRBV6-6	once	-	CASCLGGYTETQYF	TGTGCCAGCTGTCTCGGGGGTTACACAGAGACGCAGTATTTT
TRBJ1-4	TRBV15	-	TRBD1	CATSSRDRGSEKLFF	TGTGCCACCAGCAGCCGGGACAGGGGCTCTGAAAAACTGTTTTTT
TRBJ2-1	TRBV15	-	TRBD2	CATGTSRGHEQFF	TGTGCCACCGGGACTAGCCGGGGTCATGAGCAGTTCTTC
TRBJ1-5	TRBV24-1	-	-	CATSDHRVNQPQHF	TGTGCCACCAGTGATCACAGGGTCAATCAGCCCCAGCATTTT
TRBJ2-5	TRBV5-1	few	TRBD2	CASSALAGDSQGTQYF	TGCGCCAGCAGCGCACTAGCGGGAGATTCCCAGGGGACCCAGTACTTC
TRBJ2-1	TRBV7-2	few	TRBD2	CASSLGTSGIYNEQFF	TGTGCCAGCAGCCTCGGGACTAGCGGTATCTACAATGAGCAGTTCTTC
TRBJ2-7	TRBV5-4	-	-	CASSSPTSYEQYF	TGTGCCAGCAGCTCACCCACCTCCTACGAGCAGTACTTC
TRBJ2-7	TRBV7-6	few	-	CASSLARGPGSYEQYF	TGTGCCAGCAGCTTAGCAAGAGGTCCGGGTTCCTACGAGCAGTACTTC
TRBJ2-6	TRBV7-2	many	TRBD1	CASSLVQGAWGANVLTF	TGTGCCAGCAGCTTGGTACAGGGGGCGTGGGGGGCCAACGTCCTGACTTTC
TRBJ1-3	TRBV6-1	few	-	CASRGRNTIYF	TGTGCCAGCAGGGGCAGAAACACCATATATTTT
TRBJ2-3	TRBV4-3	-	TRBD2	CASSPFPDSGSTDTQYF	TGCGCCAGCAGCCCGTTCCCGGATAGCGGGAGCACAGATACGCAGTATTTT
TRBJ1-2	TRBV29-1	-	TRBD1	CSVDLGQGAFGYGYTF	TGCAGCGTTGATTTGGGACAGGGGGCCTTCGGATATGGCTACACCTTC
TRBJ1-1	TRBV12-3/TRBV12-4	-	-	CASTVGHINTEAFF	TGTGCCAGCACCGTGGGACACATAAACACTGAAGCTTTCTTT
TRBJ1-5	TRBV6-9	-	-	CASSTANCKGNQPQHF	TGTGCCAGTTCCACAGCTAATTGTAAGGGCAATCAGCCCCAGCATTTT
TRBJ2-3	TRBV12-3/TRBV12-4	-	-	CASSTKRDTQYF	TGTGCCAGCAGTACCAAGCGGGATACGCAGTATTTT
TRBJ2-4	TRBV20-1	-	-	CSARAGDKNIQYF	TGCAGTGCTAGAGCCGGCGACAAAAACATTCAGTACTTC
TRBJ2-7	TRBV12-3/TRBV12-4	few	TRBD1	CASGTANSYEQYF	TGTGCCAGCGGGACAGCCAACTCCTACGAGCAGTACTTC
TRBJ2-7	TRBV7-6	few	-	CASSPGDLYYEQYF	TGTGCCAGCAGCCCCGGGGACTTATACTACGAGCAGTACTTC
TRBJ2-3	TRBV4-1	-	-	CASSQNPSRFTDTQYF	TGCGCCAGCAGCCAAAATCCTAGCCGTTTCACAGATACGCAGTATTTT